The entry below gives a single T cell receptor beta chain sequence along with its context. This CDR3 is 15 amino acids long. Germline V lookup: CDR1 SGHDT, CDR2 YYEEEE. This specimen belongs to a study of type 1 regulatory T cells. In the study overall: This in vitro CD4 product, T-allo10, is enriched for Tr1 cells and alloantigen-specific.

TCRdb reanalysed the reads using MiXCR and keeps one entry per CDR3 protein. The table has 80,000 to 100,000 distinct CDR3 sequences, about 28% seen once. Material: CD4+ T cells, either the whole sample or a sorted fraction (not recorded which). The TCR sequence derives from a human donor in good health. The V call is TRBV5-6, the J call TRBJ2-3; D unclear. Matching the DNA end better, TRBJ1-5 makes the J call doubtful. CDR3 sequence reads: CASSLGVVHTDTQHF. The CDR3 region has the DNA TGTGCCAGCAGCTTGGGAGTCGTGCACACAGATACGCAGCATTTT.